The source of this T cell receptor (beta chain) is a study of T cell responses to AZD1222 COVID-19 vaccine. Trimming pared 4 bases from V and 1 base from J, leaving 11 bases between. The CDR3 runs to 15 residues. Germline CDR1 reads SGHNT; CDR2 reads YYREEE (reference sequence). Some clones are missing from TCRdb's copy, which holds only in-frame ones; the method was immunoSEQ multiplex PCR. The table records roughly 130,000 clones, about 91% of them present only once. The TCR sequence derives from an adult in good health. This specimen consisted of peripheral blood, obtained on day 0 of AZD1222 vaccination. The rearrangement links TRBV5-4 to TRBJ2-2; a weak D match, TRBD1 (7 bases). CDR3 DNA sequence: TGTGCCAGCAGCGGCGGGACAGAGAACACCGGGGAGCTGTTTTTT. Its protein product is CASSGGTENTGELFF.